This entry is about one T cell receptor beta chain. This clone was found a few times. Its antigen is unknown. No base quality values were provided; no much bigger clone lies one nucleotide off. The data stem from a study of cytomegalovirus exposure and HLA in healthy donors (dated by TCRdb to 2016 to 2017). The study in broad terms: An earlier analysis of roughly 570 of the donors reported 276 Gb of sequence data and 95 million to 140 million unique TCR beta sequences obtained from 180 million or so T cells. Donor age, sex, ethnicity and CMV serostatus were compiled alongside the repertoire data. A later analysis re-examined previously published TCR beta repertoires from 610 or so donors and added high-resolution HLA genotyping to investigate patterns of TCR occurrence. In addition to the first cohort of several hundred subjects, a separate validation cohort of approximately 130 different subjects was used. Among 398 genotyped donors of the cohort, an average of approximately 240,000 unique TCR beta nucleotide sequences were sequenced per donor, about a sixth of them non-productive. The study combined high-throughput TCR immunosequencing, statistical association of individual TCRs with disease status, and machine learning to predict cytomegalovirus infection status. Of the roughly 400 genotyped donors, 81% fell in the genetic ancestry cluster associated with self-reported Caucasian donors. In a later genetic analysis, genome-wide SNP genotypes for about three fifths of the roughly 670 donors were used, and that subset was treated as a discovery cohort. An early release that covered fewer than 800 HLA-typed donors contained about 300 gigabases of sequencing data and tens of millions of unique TCR sequences. Typing coverage varied by locus: about 620-640 donors for A, B, C, DRB1 and DQB1; approximately 560 for DQA1; around 610 for DPA1; 450 to 480 for DPB1. In the later analysis, no new phenotypic data were used to find candidate immune exposures; instead, reliance was placed on TCR beta sequences and their occurrence across donors. The study used immunosequencing to profile the T cell repertoires of about 670 subjects and linked those repertoires to cytomegalovirus serostatus. Class I and class II HLA loci were covered by the typing at four-digit resolution. The aim of the study was to test whether cataloging public T cell receptors could identify signatures of past pathogen exposure. To decide whether each TCR beta V gene segment behaved as functional or pseudogenic, an earlier analysis of approximately 620 of the donors relied on high-throughput TCR beta sequencing. Four to six DR-DQ haplotypes were handled as single units for association and clustering, since linkage in the cohort was strong. All discovery cohort repertoires had been generated on a single sequencing platform.

Library preparation used the immunoSEQ multiplex PCR assay. The multiplex PCR relied on a mix of 60 forward primers for TCR Vbeta segments and 13 reverse primers for TCR Jbeta segments. A multiplex PCR assay on genomic DNA amplified the CDR3 region of rearranged TCR beta genes. Amplified TCR beta libraries were sequenced as 87-base-pair reads on the Illumina HiSeq System. Processing in the source paper ran as follows. In a later analysis, 80 million or so unique TCR beta chains were counted across the roughly 670 repertoires, and some 10 million of these chains were shared by at least two donors. A nearest-neighbor algorithm error-corrected the raw reads and collapsed the reads into unique sequences, merging closely related sequences to remove PCR and sequencing errors. Alignment of CDR3 sequences to IMGT reference sequences was used to assign V, D and J gene segments. For a sequence to be retained, a match of at least six nucleotides to both a V gene segment and a J gene segment was required. A rearrangement was called productive if the CDR3 had no stop codons and remained in frame with V and J, and every other rearrangement was called non-productive. CDR3 was defined according to IMGT convention as the region running from the second conserved V-encoded cysteine to the conserved J-encoded phenylalanine. Sequences without an unambiguous match to a single V gene segment were excluded from the earlier analysis of approximately 560 of the donors. In an earlier analysis of about 590 of the donors, a V segment was called functional when productive rearrangements were above 56.7%, and segregating when the standard deviation between donors exceeded 5%. A statistical classification framework was built to diagnose cytomegalovirus status from the catalog of TCR beta chain sequences. V and J gene assignment, in a later analysis, came from comparing TCR nucleotide sequences with IMGT/GENE-DB human TR gene sequences. A later analysis assigned CDR3 sequences and most-parsimonious VDJ recombination scenarios with the TCRdist pipeline. In a later analysis, each TCR beta chain was defined by its CDR3 amino acid sequence together with its V-gene family, and reads lacking a unique V-gene family were excluded. To address suspected cross-contamination and a sequencing artifact, a later analysis removed under 600 highly shared, low-generation-probability nucleotide sequences. For each public chain, a later analysis derived a clonal expansion index from normalized ranks of inferred template counts within each repertoire. In a later analysis, generation probabilities were computed with a VDJ recombination model fitted to out-of-frame rearrangements, and the resulting probabilities were checked against IGoR. Hypergeometric tests were used in a later analysis to score TCR-TCR, TCR-HLA and TCR-CMV co-occurrence, with a repertoire-size bias correction applied to the TCR pairs. To estimate false discovery rates, a later analysis permuted the HLA or CMV assignments 20 times. In a later analysis, co-occurring TCRs were grouped using DBSCAN, with TCRdist sequence similarity added in when clustering inside HLA-allele-positive subsets. Repertoires with fewer than 30,000 or more than 120,000 public chains were left out of co-occurrence clustering, as were five repertoires with anomalous nucleotide sharing. TCRdb took over this immuneACCESS table, retaining in-frame rearrangements with V and J assigned. Such tables are incomplete; in checked studies, under half of the missing clones stem from an unresolved V gene, and the remainder is unexplained. The DNA gave D and trimming, while V, J and clone size come from that table. This sample comprises around 140,000 clones, approximately 84% of them detected only once. The top ten clones comprise roughly 1.4% of the sample.

Looking up the germline V gene yields CDR1 MGHRA and CDR2 YSYEKL. Trimming removed 0 bases from V and 10 bases from J, leaving 9 bases between the germline ends. The CDR3 has 12 amino acids, counting the end cysteine and phenylalanine. CDR3 DNA is the only sequence kept; it has 36 bases, read in frame from the first base. What the research found in general, with its limitations: Three of the identified cytomegalovirus-associated TCR beta chains were confirmed in vitro to be specific for cytomegalovirus antigens. When HLA alleles, especially DR and DQ, strongly co-occurred, TCR associations were difficult to assign to individual alleles. A later analysis found that most CMV-associated TCR beta chains appeared HLA-restricted, with HLA associations seemingly driven largely by CMV exposure. CMV serostatus was the only immune exposure information available for the cohort. According to a later genetic analysis, donors in an Asian-associated ancestry cluster had fewer N-insertions in productive TCRs than the approximately 700-donor mean. V-gene and J-gene trimming of TCR beta chains was associated with a missense DCLRE1C variant in a later genetic analysis, and the association was replicated in an independent cohort. Cytomegalovirus status was reported to be diagnosed by the classifier with high specificity and sensitivity in both the original and validation cohorts. The earlier analysis of nearly 600 of the donors excluded over 15 rarely observed V segments, including chromosome 9 orphons, because counts were too low. Most TCR sequences were observed very rarely across donors, whereas some public TCRs were present in many individuals. In an earlier analysis of around 600 of the donors, most TCR beta V segments were observed in productive rearrangements about 90% or about 30% of the time, broadly matching IMGT annotations. The study gave a list of 150 to 200 TCR beta chains associated with cytomegalovirus. A later analysis reported that several top co-occurrence clusters appeared linked to parvovirus B19, influenza, CMV and Epstein-Barr virus. The sequencing pipeline was judged likely to have produced a cluster of highly shared sequence variants as a technical artifact. According to the authors, the approach could potentially be generalized to other disease states and immunological phenotypes. Linkage disequilibrium might explain the correlated functional status among segregating V segments, but an unknown experimental factor could not be ruled out. In a later analysis, HLA-associated TCR beta chains were found to be more clonally expanded and to have lower generation probabilities than equally common non-associated chains. The presence/absence analyses assumed that sequencing depth was roughly uniform across donors, and that assumption may not be true. This cohort had only TCR beta chains sequenced, and the lack of alpha or paired-chain data limited which features could be detected. A further reported finding was that TCR beta sequences accurately predicted the HLA-A and HLA-B alleles for most subjects in the first cohort. A later analysis associated 15,000 or so TCR beta sequences with specific HLA alleles at a false discovery rate of 0.05. A later analysis found that TCR association rates varied across HLA loci, with DRB1 alleles showing the most associated TCRs and HLA-C alleles the fewest. Some IMGT-functional V segments, including TRBV6-2 and TRBV6-3, could not be told apart with the 87-base-pair reads, so those segments were excluded. Because some donors lacked HLA typing at each locus, the association tests relied only on the typed subset.

The cohort was made up of about 610 healthy bone marrow donors. All cohort members were sampled while nominally healthy, although unrecorded immune exposures were likely present. The donor was CMV seropositive and was included in the group of some 290 seropositive cohort members. Each donor provided a peripheral blood sample, and peripheral blood mononuclear cells were used for TCR beta sequencing. The Qiagen DNeasy Blood Extraction Kit was used to extract genomic DNA from the blood cell samples. The material sequenced was PBMCs. This clonotype was sampled from a man aged 25-45 years in good health and CMV-seropositive. Recombination connected TRBV4-1 to TRBJ1-1, with the D gene too uncertain to name. The nucleotides are TGCGCCAGCAGCCAAGATCCGTGGAGAGCTTTCTTT. Its coded protein is CASSQDPWRAFF.